This T cell receptor (beta chain) was captured in a study of liver allograft versus peripheral blood T cells. On the study more broadly: Within transplanted livers, the T cell receptor repertoires were examined and compared against the repertoires present in the peripheral blood of liver transplant recipients. Study-wide results and caveats: Repertoires of T cell receptors in liver allografts reportedly differed from peripheral blood repertoires.

Turning to this clonotype: Its antigen is unknown.

V dropped 3 bases and J dropped 4 bases, with 21 bases sitting between them. Germline-derived CDR1 and CDR2 are DFQATT and SNEGSKA (reference sequence). There are 17 residues in the CDR3. TCRdb processed the reads anew with MiXCR; each CDR3 protein has one entry. The sample has about 9,200 distinct CDR3 sequences; under 20% are singletons. The TCR originated in a human patient who had a liver transplant. Some T cells may trace back to the graft donor. The chain recombines TRBV20-1 with TRBJ2-2; D is perhaps TRBD1 or TRBD2 (5 bases each). The CDR3 DNA is TGCAGTGCTAGTATTCAGGCCGATTCGAGGGGCACCGGGGAGCTGTTTTTT. Translation: CSASIQADSRGTGELFF.